The T cell receptor (beta chain) described here comes from a study of PD-L1 blockade in urothelial cancer. Urothelial carcinoma affected the patients, and it was locally advanced or metastatic. Every PCR received spiked-in synthetic TCR analog templates. Data came from immunoSEQ multiplex PCR; TCRdb stores just in-frame clones and leaves some out. The table includes about 24,000 clones, around nine tenths detected once. Germline CDR1 and CDR2: MNHNY and SVGAGI (reference sequence). CDR3 size: 12 residues. Losses at the gene ends were 10 bases for V and 5 bases for J; bases not matched to a gene: 7. This material consisted of PBMCs, taken around atezolizumab (anti-PD-L1) treatment. This clonotype was obtained from a man between 45 and 60 years old with urothelial cancer. The chain combines TRBV6-6 with TRBJ2-7; the match to TRBD1 covers 8 bases. DNA of the CDR3: TGTGCCACGGGACAGGCTAGGGACGAGCAGTACTTC. This translates into CATGQARDEQYF.